A selection of T cell receptor beta chains follows, all from one sample in a study of CD8+CD57+ T cells in acquired aplastic anemia. One entry per CDR3 protein, called by TCRdb with MiXCR from the reads. Here the sample spans under 200,000 distinct CDR3 sequences, about 48% being singletons. The sequencing sample was made of sorted CD4+, CD8+, or CD8+CD57+ T cells (not recorded which) from PBMCs. All receptors derive from a human donor with aplastic anemia. Each CDR3 is given with its conserved first and last residue. D genes are given only for firm matches. The listing skips clone size in some rows; elsewhere it reads once, few, many or a size class.

j_call: TRBJ2-4; d_call: -; v_call: TRBV6-1; clone_size: -; cdr3_aa: CASSERAKNIQYF; cdr3_nt: TGTGCCAGCAGTGAAAGGGCCAAAAACATTCAGTACTTC
j_call: TRBJ2-3; d_call: TRBD2; v_call: TRBV9; clone_size: many; cdr3_aa: CASSLAEGSTDTQYF; cdr3_nt: TGTGCCAGCAGCCTAGCGGAGGGGAGCACAGATACGCAGTATTTT
j_call: TRBJ1-1; d_call: -; v_call: TRBV29-1; clone_size: -; cdr3_aa: CSVGMGRTEAFF; cdr3_nt: TGCAGCGTTGGGATGGGGCGGACTGAAGCTTTCTTT
j_call: TRBJ2-7; d_call: TRBD2; v_call: TRBV3-1; clone_size: -; cdr3_aa: CASSYGRAQYEQYF; cdr3_nt: TGTGCCAGCAGCTATGGGAGGGCCCAGTACGAGCAGTACTTC
j_call: TRBJ2-7; d_call: -; v_call: TRBV9; clone_size: many; cdr3_aa: CASSVDPGDEQYF; cdr3_nt: TGTGCCAGCAGCGTAGACCCAGGGGACGAGCAGTACTTC
j_call: TRBJ2-5; d_call: -; v_call: TRBV27; clone_size: -; cdr3_aa: CASSPRTEETQYF; cdr3_nt: TGTGCCAGCAGTCCACGGACAGAAGAGACCCAGTACTTC
j_call: TRBJ1-2; d_call: -; v_call: TRBV6-4; clone_size: few; cdr3_aa: CASSDTPQAPNYGYTF; cdr3_nt: TGTGCCAGCAGTGACACCCCGCAGGCTCCTAACTATGGCTACACCTTC
j_call: TRBJ2-2; d_call: -; v_call: TRBV12-3/TRBV12-4; clone_size: few; cdr3_aa: CASFFLCWGCTGELFF; cdr3_nt: TGTGCCAGCTTCTTTCTCTGCTGGGGTTGCACCGGGGAGCTGTTTTTT
j_call: TRBJ2-7; d_call: -; v_call: TRBV19; clone_size: -; cdr3_aa: CASSPLASYEQYF; cdr3_nt: TGTGCCAGTAGCCCACTAGCATCCTACGAGCAGTACTTC
j_call: TRBJ2-1; d_call: -; v_call: TRBV2; clone_size: -; cdr3_aa: CASSEIAGEQFF; cdr3_nt: TGTGCCAGCAGTGAAATTGCAGGTGAGCAGTTCTTC
j_call: TRBJ1-1; d_call: -; v_call: TRBV27; clone_size: few; cdr3_aa: CASSLSPGGTEAFF; cdr3_nt: TGTGCCAGCAGTTTATCGCCTGGTGGTACTGAAGCTTTCTTT
j_call: TRBJ1-1; d_call: -; v_call: TRBV19; clone_size: -; cdr3_aa: CASTLQGNTEAFF; cdr3_nt: TGTGCCAGTACCCTACAGGGGAACACTGAAGCTTTCTTT
j_call: TRBJ1-6; d_call: -; v_call: TRBV27; clone_size: few; cdr3_aa: CASSLSRQSSYNSPLHF; cdr3_nt: TGTGCCAGCAGTTTATCCAGGCAGAGCTCCTATAATTCACCCCTCCACTTT
j_call: TRBJ2-5; d_call: TRBD2; v_call: TRBV12-5; clone_size: -; cdr3_aa: CASGLASGGAGETQYF; cdr3_nt: TGTGCTAGTGGTTTGGCTAGCGGGGGGGCCGGCGAGACCCAGTACTTC
j_call: TRBJ2-7; d_call: TRBD1; v_call: TRBV11-2; clone_size: many; cdr3_aa: CASSLIPAGGGHEQYF; cdr3_nt: TGTGCCAGCAGCTTAATTCCGGCAGGGGGTGGCCACGAGCAGTACTTC
j_call: TRBJ2-7; d_call: TRBD1; v_call: TRBV29-1; clone_size: once; cdr3_aa: CSVIGQTGGVDEQYF; cdr3_nt: TGCAGCGTTATTGGTCAAACAGGGGGCGTCGACGAGCAGTACTTC
j_call: TRBJ2-5; d_call: TRBD1; v_call: TRBV14; clone_size: many; cdr3_aa: CASSQMGQEETQYF; cdr3_nt: TGTGCCAGCAGCCAGATGGGACAGGAAGAGACCCAGTACTTC
j_call: TRBJ2-5; d_call: -; v_call: TRBV7-2; clone_size: -; cdr3_aa: CASSTRAPQETQYF; cdr3_nt: TGTGCCAGCTCCACTCGGGCACCTCAAGAGACCCAGTACTTC
j_call: TRBJ1-4; d_call: -; v_call: TRBV20-1; clone_size: -; cdr3_aa: CSARDLGQGSGKLFF; cdr3_nt: TGCAGTGCTAGAGATTTGGGGCAGGGGTCCGGGAAACTGTTTTTT
j_call: TRBJ1-5; d_call: -; v_call: TRBV19; clone_size: -; cdr3_aa: CASTNSGNQPQHF; cdr3_nt: TGTGCCAGTACCAACAGCGGCAATCAGCCCCAGCATTTT
j_call: TRBJ1-1; d_call: -; v_call: TRBV25-1; clone_size: -; cdr3_aa: CASSELGWGTEAFF; cdr3_nt: TGTGCCAGCAGTGAATTAGGCTGGGGCACTGAAGCTTTCTTT
j_call: TRBJ2-3; d_call: -; v_call: TRBV2; clone_size: -; cdr3_aa: CASFTDTQYF; cdr3_nt: TGTGCCAGCTTTACAGATACGCAGTATTTT
j_call: TRBJ2-3; d_call: -; v_call: TRBV7-9; clone_size: many; cdr3_aa: CASSLEEGPERDTQYF; cdr3_nt: TGTGCCAGCAGCTTAGAGGAGGGACCCGAGAGAGATACGCAGTATTTT
j_call: TRBJ1-6; d_call: TRBD1; v_call: TRBV12-3/TRBV12-4; clone_size: -; cdr3_aa: CASSHTGGNSPLHF; cdr3_nt: TGTGCCAGCAGCCACACAGGGGGGAATTCACCCCTCCACTTT
j_call: TRBJ2-7; d_call: TRBD2; v_call: TRBV6-1; clone_size: many; cdr3_aa: CASRVWTSGSYEQYF; cdr3_nt: TGTGCCAGCAGAGTGTGGACTAGCGGTTCCTACGAGCAGTACTTC
j_call: TRBJ1-1; d_call: -; v_call: TRBV24-1; clone_size: -; cdr3_aa: CATSWGLRNTEAFF; cdr3_nt: TGTGCCACCAGTTGGGGGCTTCGCAACACTGAAGCTTTCTTT
j_call: TRBJ2-3; d_call: -; v_call: TRBV19; clone_size: -; cdr3_aa: CASSIDLSDGTQYF; cdr3_nt: TGTGCCAGTAGTATAGATCTTTCGGACGGAACGCAGTATTTT
j_call: TRBJ1-4; d_call: -; v_call: TRBV2; clone_size: many; cdr3_aa: CASSAGGTNEKLFF; cdr3_nt: TGTGCCAGCAGTGCCGGGGGTACTAATGAAAAACTGTTTTTT
j_call: TRBJ2-1; d_call: TRBD2; v_call: TRBV2; clone_size: few; cdr3_aa: CASSEGLAGSNEQFF; cdr3_nt: TGTGCCAGCAGTGAAGGGCTAGCGGGGAGCAATGAGCAGTTCTTC
j_call: TRBJ1-5; d_call: TRBD1; v_call: TRBV20-1; clone_size: -; cdr3_aa: CSAEGQGVSLNQPQHF; cdr3_nt: TGCAGTGCAGAAGGACAGGGGGTGTCACTCAATCAGCCCCAGCATTTT
j_call: TRBJ1-6; d_call: -; v_call: TRBV20-1; clone_size: -; cdr3_aa: CSARDGLGIGYNSPLHF; cdr3_nt: TGCAGTGCTAGAGATGGATTGGGGATAGGATATAATTCACCCCTCCACTTT
j_call: TRBJ1-1; d_call: -; v_call: TRBV20-1; clone_size: many; cdr3_aa: CSARGERGFWNTEAFF; cdr3_nt: TGCAGTGCTAGAGGGGAGAGGGGCTTTTGGAACACTGAAGCTTTCTTT
j_call: TRBJ2-3; d_call: -; v_call: TRBV15; clone_size: -; cdr3_aa: CATSREMAGADTQYF; cdr3_nt: TGTGCCACCAGCAGAGAAATGGCAGGGGCAGATACGCAGTATTTT
j_call: TRBJ1-6; d_call: TRBD1; v_call: TRBV12-3/TRBV12-4; clone_size: few; cdr3_aa: CASSGQGGSYNSPLHF; cdr3_nt: TGTGCCAGCAGCGGACAGGGTGGGTCCTATAATTCACCCCTCCACTTT
j_call: TRBJ1-5; d_call: -; v_call: TRBV19; clone_size: -; cdr3_aa: CASSTISTGQPQHF; cdr3_nt: TGTGCCAGTAGTACGATCTCGACAGGACAGCCCCAGCATTTT
j_call: TRBJ2-5; d_call: -; v_call: TRBV20-1; clone_size: many; cdr3_aa: CSADIRGDPKETQYF; cdr3_nt: TGCAGTGCCGACATTCGTGGCGATCCAAAGGAGACCCAGTACTTC
j_call: TRBJ2-7; d_call: -; v_call: TRBV7-3; clone_size: -; cdr3_aa: CASSQGFDGYEQYF; cdr3_nt: TGCGCCAGCAGCCAAGGATTCGACGGCTACGAGCAGTACTTC
j_call: TRBJ1-4; d_call: -; v_call: TRBV6-1; clone_size: -; cdr3_aa: CASSGDRSREELFF; cdr3_nt: TGTGCCAGCAGTGGAGACAGGTCGAGGGAAGAACTGTTTTTT
j_call: TRBJ2-7; d_call: -; v_call: TRBV5-1; clone_size: -; cdr3_aa: CASSAKDRSYEQYF; cdr3_nt: TGCGCCAGCAGCGCCAAGGACCGCTCCTACGAGCAGTACTTC
j_call: TRBJ2-7; d_call: -; v_call: TRBV19; clone_size: few; cdr3_aa: CASSIDVGGLEQYF; cdr3_nt: TGTGCCAGTAGTATAGATGTGGGCGGATTGGAGCAGTACTTC
j_call: TRBJ2-7; d_call: TRBD2; v_call: TRBV10-3; clone_size: -; cdr3_aa: CAISDGGSSYERYF; cdr3_nt: TGTGCCATCAGTGACGGCGGGAGCTCCTACGAGCGGTACTTC
j_call: TRBJ1-2; d_call: TRBD1; v_call: TRBV7-3; clone_size: -; cdr3_aa: CASSRGQGDYGYTF; cdr3_nt: TGTGCCAGCAGCCGGGGACAGGGAGACTATGGCTACACCTTC
j_call: TRBJ2-5; d_call: TRBD2; v_call: TRBV9; clone_size: -; cdr3_aa: CASSVVGTSWETQYF; cdr3_nt: TGTGCCAGCAGCGTAGTGGGGACTAGCTGGGAGACCCAGTACTTC
j_call: TRBJ2-1; d_call: TRBD1; v_call: TRBV11-2; clone_size: -; cdr3_aa: CASSSRQGVYNEQFF; cdr3_nt: TGTGCCAGCAGCTCCAGACAGGGCGTGTACAATGAGCAGTTCTTC
j_call: TRBJ1-1; d_call: TRBD1; v_call: TRBV7-9; clone_size: many; cdr3_aa: CASRQQGARTEAFF; cdr3_nt: TGTGCCAGCAGGCAACAGGGGGCGCGCACTGAAGCTTTCTTT
j_call: TRBJ2-2; d_call: -; v_call: TRBV19; clone_size: -; cdr3_aa: CASPPRPGELFF; cdr3_nt: TGTGCCAGCCCTCCACGACCCGGGGAGCTGTTTTTT
j_call: TRBJ2-7; d_call: -; v_call: TRBV20-1; clone_size: -; cdr3_aa: CSASGQYSYEQYF; cdr3_nt: TGCAGTGCTAGCGGACAGTATTCCTACGAGCAGTACTTC
j_call: TRBJ1-1; d_call: TRBD1; v_call: TRBV27; clone_size: -; cdr3_aa: CASSLRGTGEAFF; cdr3_nt: TGTGCCAGCAGTCTAAGGGGGACAGGAGAAGCTTTCTTT
j_call: TRBJ2-7; d_call: -; v_call: TRBV27; clone_size: few; cdr3_aa: CASSLSGEITYEQYF; cdr3_nt: TGTGCCAGCAGTTTATCAGGGGAAATCACCTACGAGCAGTACTTC
j_call: TRBJ1-4; d_call: TRBD1; v_call: TRBV12-3/TRBV12-4; clone_size: many; cdr3_aa: CASSGPGQGNEKLFF; cdr3_nt: TGTGCCAGCAGTGGTCCGGGACAGGGTAATGAAAAACTGTTTTTT
j_call: TRBJ2-5; d_call: TRBD2; v_call: TRBV2; clone_size: -; cdr3_aa: CASGGLAGEQETQYF; cdr3_nt: TGTGCCAGCGGGGGACTAGCGGGAGAACAAGAGACCCAGTACTTC
j_call: TRBJ2-7; d_call: -; v_call: TRBV15; clone_size: -; cdr3_aa: CATSGWTQTSYEQYF; cdr3_nt: TGTGCCACCAGCGGGTGGACTCAAACTTCCTACGAGCAGTACTTC
j_call: TRBJ1-5; d_call: -; v_call: TRBV5-5; clone_size: -; cdr3_aa: CASSLETGRNQPQHF; cdr3_nt: TGTGCCAGCAGCTTGGAAACAGGGCGCAATCAGCCCCAGCATTTT
j_call: TRBJ1-5; d_call: TRBD1; v_call: TRBV2; clone_size: -; cdr3_aa: CASNIQGTINQPQHF; cdr3_nt: TGTGCCAGCAATATACAGGGGACAATCAATCAGCCCCAGCATTTT
j_call: TRBJ2-3; d_call: -; v_call: TRBV29-1; clone_size: -; cdr3_aa: CSVRGTRGTDTQYF; cdr3_nt: TGCAGCGTTCGCGGGACGCGGGGCACAGATACGCAGTATTTT
j_call: TRBJ1-5; d_call: -; v_call: TRBV12-5; clone_size: many; cdr3_aa: CASGLGLGGNQPQHF; cdr3_nt: TGTGCTAGTGGTTTGGGATTAGGGGGCAATCAGCCCCAGCATTTT
j_call: TRBJ2-7; d_call: -; v_call: TRBV12-3/TRBV12-4; clone_size: many; cdr3_aa: CASSFIGSYYEQYF; cdr3_nt: TGTGCCAGCAGTTTCATAGGCAGCTACTACGAGCAGTACTTC
j_call: TRBJ1-2; d_call: -; v_call: TRBV15; clone_size: -; cdr3_aa: CATSTTNYGYTF; cdr3_nt: TGTGCCACCAGCACAACTAACTATGGCTACACCTTC
j_call: TRBJ2-2; d_call: -; v_call: TRBV10-1; clone_size: -; cdr3_aa: CASSFSVTGELFF; cdr3_nt: TGCGCCAGCAGCTTTAGCGTCACCGGGGAGCTGTTTTTT
j_call: TRBJ2-1; d_call: TRBD2; v_call: TRBV9; clone_size: many; cdr3_aa: CASSETSRSYNEQFF; cdr3_nt: TGTGCCAGCAGCGAGACTAGCCGTAGCTACAATGAGCAGTTCTTC